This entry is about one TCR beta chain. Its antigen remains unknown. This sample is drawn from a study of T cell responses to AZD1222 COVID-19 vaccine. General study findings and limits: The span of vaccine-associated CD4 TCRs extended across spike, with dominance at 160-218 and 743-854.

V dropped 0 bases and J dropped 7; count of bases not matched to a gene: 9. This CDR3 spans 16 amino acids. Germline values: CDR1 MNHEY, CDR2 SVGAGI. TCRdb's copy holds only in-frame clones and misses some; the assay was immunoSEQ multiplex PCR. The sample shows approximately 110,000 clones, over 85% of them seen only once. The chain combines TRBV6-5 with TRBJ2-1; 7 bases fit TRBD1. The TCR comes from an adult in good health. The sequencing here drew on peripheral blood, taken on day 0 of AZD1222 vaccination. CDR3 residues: CASSYSASVQGNEQFF. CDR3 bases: TGTGCCAGCAGTTACTCTGCCAGCGTACAGGGGAATGAGCAGTTCTTC.